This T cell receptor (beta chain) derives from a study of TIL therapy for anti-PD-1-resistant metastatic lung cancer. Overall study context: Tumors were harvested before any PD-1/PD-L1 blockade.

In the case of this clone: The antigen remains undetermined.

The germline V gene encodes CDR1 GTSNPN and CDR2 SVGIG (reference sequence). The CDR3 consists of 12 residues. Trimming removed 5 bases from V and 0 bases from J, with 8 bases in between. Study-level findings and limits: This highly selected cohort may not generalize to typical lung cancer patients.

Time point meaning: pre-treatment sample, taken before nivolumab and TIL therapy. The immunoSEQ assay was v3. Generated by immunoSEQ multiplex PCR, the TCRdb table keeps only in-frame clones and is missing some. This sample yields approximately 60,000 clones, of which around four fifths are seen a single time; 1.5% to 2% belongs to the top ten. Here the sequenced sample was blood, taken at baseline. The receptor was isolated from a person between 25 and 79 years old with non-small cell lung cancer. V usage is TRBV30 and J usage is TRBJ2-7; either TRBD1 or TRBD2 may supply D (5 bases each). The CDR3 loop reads CAWRDLSYEQYF. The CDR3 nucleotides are TGTGCCTGGCGGGACCTCTCCTACGAGCAGTACTTC.